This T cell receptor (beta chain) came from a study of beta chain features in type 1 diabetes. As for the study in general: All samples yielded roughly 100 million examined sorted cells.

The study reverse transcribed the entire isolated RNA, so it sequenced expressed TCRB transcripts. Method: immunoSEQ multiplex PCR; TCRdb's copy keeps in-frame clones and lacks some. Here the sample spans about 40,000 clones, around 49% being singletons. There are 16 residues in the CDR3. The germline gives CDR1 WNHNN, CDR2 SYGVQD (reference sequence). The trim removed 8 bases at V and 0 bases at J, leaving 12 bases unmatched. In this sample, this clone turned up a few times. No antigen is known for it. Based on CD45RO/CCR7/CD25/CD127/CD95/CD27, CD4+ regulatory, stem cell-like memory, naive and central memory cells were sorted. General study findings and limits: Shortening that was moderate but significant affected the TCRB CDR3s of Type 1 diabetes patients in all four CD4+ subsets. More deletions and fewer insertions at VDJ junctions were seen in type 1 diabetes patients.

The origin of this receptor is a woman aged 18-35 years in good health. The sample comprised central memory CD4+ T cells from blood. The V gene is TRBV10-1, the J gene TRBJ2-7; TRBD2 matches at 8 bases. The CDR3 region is CASEAKREKSSYEQYF. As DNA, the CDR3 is TGCGCCAGCGAGGCCAAGCGGGAGAAAAGCTCCTACGAGCAGTACTTC.